This is a list of T cell receptor beta chains from one sample in a study of early stage breast cancer tumors. TCRdb's table, derived via immunoSEQ multiplex PCR, lists solely in-frame clones and lacks some. The data show 44,000 or so clones, about 80% seen once. Sequences were obtained from blood. Receptor source: a person between 50 and 60 years old with breast cancer. The CDR3 runs from the conserved cysteine through the conserved F or W.

j_call | v_call | cdr3_aa
TRBJ2-1 | TRBV29-1 | CSVSRVLWDNEQFF
TRBJ2-7 | TRBV20-1 | CSAVSREQYF
TRBJ1-5 | TRBV28 | CASSLPTEPLSNQPQHF
TRBJ1-2 | TRBV29-1 | CSVGQGQLGYGYTF
TRBJ2-5 | TRBV5-1 | CASSLGYGVRQETQYF
TRBJ2-5 | TRBV19 | CASSIDPSGRGGRETQYF
TRBJ2-5 | TRBV27 | CASSLAGSETQYF
TRBJ1-3 | TRBV7-2 | CASSPRHATSGNTIYF
TRBJ2-5 | TRBV7-3 | CASSPGRIQETQYF
TRBJ2-1 | TRBV15 | CATSRDHGYNEQFF
TRBJ1-4 | TRBV11-2 | CASRPGQGGFRGEKLFF
TRBJ2-2 | TRBV7-2 | CASSLLEGSGELFF
TRBJ2-2 | TRBV7-9 | CASSFQGAATGELFF
TRBJ2-2 | TRBV7-2 | CASSFPGGDTGELFF
TRBJ2-3 | TRBV6-4 | CASSDSSGGADTQYF
TRBJ2-1 | TRBV7-2 | CASSPDRGTYNEQFF
TRBJ2-7 | TRBV21-1 | CASSKEAGDYEQYF
TRBJ2-3 | TRBV9 | CASSATGATDTQYF
TRBJ1-5 | TRBV12-2 | CASRLNHQHF
TRBJ2-3 | TRBV18 | CASSPERPTTDTQYF
TRBJ2-1 | TRBV7-3 | CASSQGLAGTGEFF
TRBJ2-1 | TRBV9 | CASSVGGLGTGNEQFF
TRBJ2-1 | TRBV7-3 | CASSLGTVRNNEQFF
TRBJ2-7 | TRBV4-1 | CASSQGLAGNYEQYF
TRBJ2-5 | TRBV5-5 | CASSLWGTGFLETQYF
TRBJ2-2 | TRBV19 | CASSIVGLAGNTGELFF
TRBJ1-1 | TRBV29-1 | CSVESVKRGQRPFLGAFF
TRBJ2-1 | TRBV10-3 | CAISGGGGGLGYEQFF
TRBJ1-1 | TRBV15 | CATSRGTGGAFF
TRBJ1-2 | TRBV11-3 | CASSLEGQQGYTF
TRBJ1-4 | TRBV7-2 | CASSLDVSTNEKLFF
TRBJ1-4 | TRBV11-2 | CASSLRRVGEKLFF
TRBJ1-4 | TRBV4-2 | CASSPKGRSGEKLFF
TRBJ2-5 | TRBV7-6 | CASSTQEAETQYF
TRBJ1-6 | TRBV5-5 | CASSLAHSGNSPLHF
TRBJ1-4 | TRBV5-8 | CASSPGQGTNEKLFF
TRBJ2-3 | TRBV7-9 | CASSSTGGSRRTDTQYF
TRBJ1-5 | TRBV2 | CASSEQLLLNQPQHF
TRBJ2-1 | TRBV5-1 | CASSSTGTSILGEFF
TRBJ2-2 | TRBV11-2 | CASSSDRHGELFF
TRBJ2-7 | TRBV21-1 | CASTGGRLGDDEQYF
TRBJ1-2 | TRBV5-3 | CARSLRRDRINYGYTF
TRBJ2-2 | TRBV5-6 | CASSPGTITGELFF
TRBJ2-7 | TRBV28 | CASSSGRFLEQYF
TRBJ2-7 | TRBV7-2 | CASSPNRGSWSYEQYF
TRBJ1-1 | TRBV18 | CASSPGVSMPEAFF
TRBJ2-3 | TRBV5-1 | CASSSGQVGTDTQYF
TRBJ1-3 | TRBV28 | CASSLSAGITIYF
TRBJ2-1 | TRBV19 | CASSLAVGYNEQFF